This T cell receptor beta chain originates from a study of OX40 agonist ivuxolimab in advanced cancers. At the level of the study: Of the patients, three showed partial responses, one with hepatocellular carcinoma and two with cutaneous melanoma. Whole-study findings and limits: Clonal expansion was seen in CD4+ and CD8+ blood T cells by week 6 at 0.1 to 3.0 mg/kg. The study found that CD8+ T cells averaged more expanded clones than CD4+. Clonal expansion was among the lowest in partial responders at 0.1-3.0 mg/kg, especially CD8+.

On this clone: What it binds is not known.

The repertoire was sequenced with immunoSEQ multiplex PCR; TCRdb's copy has only in-frame clones and lacks some. Here the sample spans roughly 100,000 clones, over 75% being singletons. The germline V gene has CDR1 GTSNPN and CDR2 SVGIG (reference sequence). The CDR3 length is 15 residues. V was shortened by 2 bases and J by 0 bases, with 11 bases between the two germline ends. This TCR derives from an adult with an advanced solid tumor such as melanoma, head and neck, liver or kidney cancer. Here the sequenced sample was CD4+ or CD8+ T cells sorted from blood, taken in a trial of the OX40 agonist ivuxolimab. V and J are TRBV30 and TRBJ2-1; a possible D gene is TRBD2 (5 bases). CDR3 coding DNA: TGTGCCTGGAGTATAGCGTCGAGCTCCTACAATGAGCAGTTCTTC. Translated: CAWSIASSSYNEQFF.